These 10 T cell receptor beta chains were all obtained from the same sample, sequenced in a study of neoadjuvant anti-PD-1 for oral cavity cancer listed by TCRdb under 2021. Library prep was done by the immunoSEQ multiplex PCR assay. Imported from immuneACCESS, the table was reduced by TCRdb to in-frame sequences with V and J called. These copies leave out some clones; in studies compared against another copy, an unresolved V gene accounts for under half, and the cause of the remainder is not known. A total of roughly 14,000 clones appear in this sample, around three quarters of them only once. Approximately 3% of the sample lies in the top ten. This specimen's time point label, per the study, means: before neoadjuvant nivolumab. The sequenced sample was PBMCs, obtained before nivolumab (anti-PD-1) treatment. Every receptor here comes from a person aged 40 to 85 with oral cavity squamous cell carcinoma.

The chain carries TRBV25-1 and TRBJ2-7, with D possibly being TRBD1 (6 bases). Trimming took off 3 bases at V and 3 bases at J, with 15 bases between the two ends. CDR1 and CDR2 from the germline V gene are MGHDK and SYGVNS. The CDR3 extends over 15 amino acids. The CDR3 DNA reads as TGTGCCAGCAGTGATACCCAGGGGTTCCACTACGAGCAGTACTTC. Amino acids: CASSDTQGFHYEQYF.

The chain carries TRBV2 and TRBJ2-7; TRBD1 matches at 7 bases. Germline assignment: CDR1 SNHLY and CDR2 FYNNEI. V shed 4 bases, J shed 5 bases, and the junction held 5 bases outside the gene matches. The length of the CDR3 is 13 residues. CDR3: CASSVDRVNEQYF. The CDR3 coding sequence is TGTGCCAGCAGTGTTGACAGGGTGAACGAGCAGTACTTC.

The J gene is TRBJ2-7, the V gene TRBV7-6; D not certain. V was pared by 1 base and J by 7 bases, with 8 bases between. The germline CDR1 and CDR2 sequences are SGHVS and FNYEAQ. This CDR3 is 12 amino acids long. CDR3 DNA sequence: TGTGCCAGCAGCTTAGGTAGCCCTGAGCAGTACTTC. It codes for CASSLGSPEQYF.

The V gene is TRBV29-1, the J gene TRBJ2-7; 10 bases agree with TRBD1. The CDR3 has 13 residues. Trimming removed 6 bases from V and 6 bases from J; junction bases left unmatched: 8. CDR1 and CDR2 from the germline V gene are SQVTM and ANQGSEA. In DNA form, the CDR3 reads TGCAGCGTCCGGGGACAGGGGTTCGGCGAGCAGTACTTC. Encoded protein: CSVRGQGFGEQYF.

The rearrangement links TRBV30 to TRBJ2-7; D is unresolved. The V end lost 2 bases, the J end lost 6 bases, and 14 bases lay between the germline ends. CDR1 is GTSNPN and CDR2 is SVGIG in the germline V gene (reference sequence). The CDR3 consists of 13 residues. CDR3 DNA: TGTGCCTGGAGTCCCCAATTCGGGCCCGAGCAGTACTTC. Translating it yields CAWSPQFGPEQYF.

This rearrangement joins TRBV5-1 to TRBJ2-2; D remains ambiguous. Trimming pared 0 bases from V and 6 bases from J, leaving 6 bases between. This CDR3 region has 13 residues. Germline V gene sequence: CDR1 SGHRS, CDR2 YFSETQ. CDR3: CASSLGSAGELFF. CDR3 DNA: TGCGCCAGCAGCTTGGGGTCTGCCGGGGAGCTGTTTTTT.

The gene calls are TRBV4-1 and TRBJ1-1; D remains ambiguous. This CDR3 has 17 amino acids. The ends were cut back, 1 base at V and 1 base at J, with 16 bases in the middle. Germline loops: CDR1 MGHRA, CDR2 YSYEKL. CDR3 amino acids: CASSQGGGRRKNTEAFF. The CDR3 region has the DNA TGCGCCAGCAGCCAAGGAGGCGGGCGTCGGAAGAACACTGAAGCTTTCTTT.

V gene TRBV28 combines with J gene TRBJ2-2; maybe TRBD2 (5 bases). This CDR3 is 15 amino acids long. Trimming left V 7 bases short and J 0 bases short, with 12 bases between. The germline gives CDR1 MDHEN, CDR2 SYDVKM. CDR3 sequence reads: CASTASLANTGELFF. In DNA, the CDR3 is TGTGCCAGCACCGCTAGCCTAGCGAACACCGGGGAGCTGTTTTTT.

The genes are TRBV4-2 and TRBJ2-7, with 8 bases identical to TRBD2. V dropped 0 bases and J dropped 0; count of bases not matched to a gene: 4. Germline V gene data show CDR1 as LGHNA and CDR2 as YNFKEQ. There are 16 residues in the CDR3. The CDR3 nucleotides read TGTGCCAGCAGCCAAGATAGACTAGCGAGCTCCTACGAGCAGTACTTC. The encoded protein is CASSQDRLASSYEQYF.

By share of the sample, this clone is medium-sized. The V call is TRBV9, the J call TRBJ1-2; D perhaps matches TRBD1 (6 bases). This CDR3 contains 11 residues. Trimming removed 6 bases from V and 8 bases from J, with 11 bases in between. The germline V gene encodes CDR1 SGDLS and CDR2 YYNGEE. The CDR3 DNA reads TGTGCCAGCATGGGGGGCGGAGGCTACACCTTC. This encodes CASMGGGGYTF.